This T cell receptor (beta chain) appears in the sequencing data of a study of regulatory T cells in long-lasting Graves disease. This CDR3 comprises 19 residues. V lost 3 bases to trimming and J lost 3 bases; unmatched junction nucleotides: 15. Time point of the sample: newly diagnosed GD, antithyroid drugs for less than 3 months. RNA extracted from PBMCs served as the sequencing template. Arm-PCR with iRepertoire HTBI primers amplified the CDR3 regions for these TCR beta libraries. Using its own MiXCR run on the multiplex PCR reads, TCRdb lists one record per CDR3 protein. Of about 500,000 distinct CDR3 sequences listed, about 16% are singletons. This sample was shared with a second study, whose subject was T cells in Graves' hyperthyroidism and ophthalmopathy.

The source material was peripheral blood mononuclear cells (PBMCs), sampled at new diagnosis, from a patient treated with antithyroid drugs. The chain uses TRBV12-3 or TRBV12-4 and TRBJ2-2, with 8 positions matching TRBD2. This TCR was recovered from a man between 40 and 49 years old with Graves disease. The CDR3 sequence is CASSFLGLGGARHTGELFF. The CDR3 coding sequence is TGTGCCAGCAGTTTTCTGGGGCTCGGGGGGGCAAGACACACCGGGGAGCTGTTTTTT.